These 21 T cell receptor beta chains were sequenced from one sample in a study of cytomegalovirus exposure and HLA in healthy donors. Clones were read by immunoSEQ multiplex PCR, and TCRdb kept only the in-frame ones, dropping some. The sample includes 100,000 to 150,000 clones, roughly 90% seen only once; the top ten take approximately 1.5%. The specimen sequenced was PBMCs. The receptor set was obtained from a young man in good health and CMV-seronegative.

The chain combines TRBV18 with TRBJ1-1; 8 nucleotides line up with TRBD1. J was trimmed by 2 bases and V by 6 bases; bases with no gene match: 8. The CDR3 extends over 15 amino acids. Germline CDR1 reads KGHSH; CDR2 reads LQKENI. The CDR3 nucleotides are TGTGCCAGCTCGCCCCAGACAGGGGCCAACACTGAAGCTTTCTTT. As protein: CASSPQTGANTEAFF.

This chain links TRBV7-2 with TRBJ2-7; 9 bases fit TRBD1. This CDR3 has 14 amino acids. The germline V gene has CDR1 SGHTA and CDR2 FQGNSA. Trimming took 5 bases from V and 3 from J; bases not matched to a gene: 5. The DNA for the CDR3 is TGTGCCAGCAGCCCCTGGACAGGGGACTACGAGCAGTACTTC. Protein product: CASSPWTGDYEQYF. The complete variable domain, with remaining parts taken from reference TRBV7-2 and TRBJ2-7, reads GAGVSQSPSNKVTEKGKDVELRCDPISGHTALYWYRQSLGQGLEFLIYFQGNSAPDKSGLPSDRFSAERTGGSVSTLTIQRTQQEDSAVYLCASSPWTGDYEQYFGPGTRLTVT.

The chain joins TRBV23-1 to TRBJ2-1; 7 bases are shared with TRBD2. TRBV23-1 is reported as an ORF; its role is uncertain. The CDR3 extends over 13 amino acids. Trimming removed 9 bases from V and 7 bases from J; junction bases left unmatched: 9. CDR3 sequence reads: CARFQRESNEQFF. In nucleotides, the CDR3 is TGCGCCAGATTCCAGCGGGAATCTAATGAGCAGTTCTTC.

This rearrangement joins TRBV9 to TRBJ1-2, with 7 bases aligning to TRBD1. The length of the CDR3 is 15 residues. The V and J ends lost 2 bases and 9 bases, in that order; junction bases with no gene match: 13. Germline loops: CDR1 SGDLS, CDR2 YYNGEE. The CDR3 DNA reads TGTGCCAGCAGCGTGACAGGGAGAACCATTACTCGCTACACCTTC. Amino acid sequence: CASSVTGRTITRYTF.

This clone showed up just once. The chain uses TRBV11-2 and TRBJ2-3; the D gene is possibly TRBD2 (7 bases). V lost 5 bases to trimming and J lost 5 bases, with 20 bases between them. CDR3 length equals 16 residues. Germline assignment: CDR1 SGHAT and CDR2 FQNNGV. The CDR3 sequence is CASSTLGASGEDTQYF. DNA of the CDR3: TGTGCCAGCAGCACGCTGGGGGCTAGCGGAGAAGATACGCAGTATTTT.

The chain uses TRBV11-2 and TRBJ1-2; D possibly corresponds to TRBD1 (5 bases). The V gene's germline CDR1 is SGHAT and CDR2 FQNNGV. This CDR3 spans 14 amino acids. The V gene lost 5 bases and the J gene lost 8 bases, with 18 bases spanning the gap. CDR3 residues: CASSPTVGPGGYTF. CDR3 nucleotide sequence: TGTGCCAGCAGCCCTACCGTGGGGCCTGGCGGCTACACCTTC.

V is TRBV19 and J is TRBJ1-2; 8 bases map to TRBD1. The CDR3 is made up of 14 amino acids. CDR1 and CDR2 (germline): LNHDA, SQIVND (reference sequence). V was pared by 5 bases and J by 6 bases, with 8 bases of the junction left unmatched. The CDR3 protein is CASSPQDRVNGYTF. CDR3 bases: TGTGCCAGTAGTCCCCAGGACAGGGTGAATGGCTACACCTTC.

This clone appeared once. CDR3 sequence reads: CASRFQPTGTDTIYF. The CDR3 DNA is TGTGCCAGCAGGTTTCAACCGACAGGGACCGACACCATATATTTT. The V gene is TRBV11-2, the J gene TRBJ1-3; TRBD1 aligns across 7 bases. Germline CDR1 and CDR2: SGHAT and FQNNGV. V lost 6 bases and J lost 8; bases outside the gene matches: 13. CDR3 length: 15 residues.

The V and J genes are TRBV15 and TRBJ1-3; no clear D. The CDR3 totals 16 residues. V dropped 1 base and J dropped 0 bases, with 10 bases sitting between them. The germline gives CDR1 LNHNV, CDR2 YYDKDF (reference sequence). This chain's CDR3 is CATSRGQVNSGNTIYF. DNA for the CDR3: TGTGCCACCAGCAGAGGGCAGGTTAACTCTGGAAACACCATATATTTT.

The rearrangement links TRBV30 to TRBJ1-2; D is possibly TRBD1 (5 bases). The CDR3 contains 14 residues. With 0 bases removed from V and 5 bases from J, the gap between germline ends came to 13 bases. Germline-derived CDR1 and CDR2 are GTSNPN and SVGIG (reference sequence). CDR3 nucleotide sequence: TGTGCCTGGAGTGTAGGGCAGGGCTATTATGGCTACACCTTC. Protein: CAWSVGQGYYGYTF.

The rearrangement uses TRBV19 and TRBJ1-2; no clear D gene. The ends were cut back, 7 bases at V and 4 bases at J, with 10 bases in the middle. This CDR3 is built from 12 residues. Germline CDR1 reads LNHDA; CDR2 reads SQIVND (reference sequence). CDR3 bases: TGTGCCAGTACCGGGTTGATCTATGGCTACACCTTC. Its translation: CASTGLIYGYTF.

The CDR3 DNA is TGCGCCAGCAGTGGGACTAGCGGGACTGATACGCAGTATTTT. Encoded protein: CASSGTSGTDTQYF. The chain couples TRBV10-2 to TRBJ2-3; 12 bases line up with TRBD2. V shed 4 bases, J shed 6 bases, and the junction held 2 bases outside the gene matches. The CDR3 loop spans 14 amino acids. The germline V gene encodes CDR1 WSHSY and CDR2 SAAADI.

The V call is TRBV27, the J call TRBJ2-3; D perhaps matches TRBD2 (5 bases). The germline V gene encodes CDR1 MNHEY and CDR2 SMNVEV (reference sequence). V dropped 0 bases and J dropped 1 base, with 11 bases sitting between them. CDR3 size: 16 residues. The CDR3 DNA sequence: TGTGCCAGCAGTTTATCGGCTACTAGTCGCACAGATACGCAGTATTTT. Encoded protein: CASSLSATSRTDTQYF.

This clone occurred a few times. The chain employs TRBV9 and TRBJ1-2; D is unresolved. The V gene's germline CDR1 is SGDLS and CDR2 YYNGEE. CDR3 length equals 15 residues. V was pared by 0 bases and J by 3 bases, with 12 bases between. CDR3: CASSVAGETDYGYTF. CDR3 DNA: TGTGCCAGCAGCGTAGCGGGAGAGACGGACTATGGCTACACCTTC. Combining the CDR3 with reference TRBV9 and TRBJ1-2 gives the whole variable domain DSGVTQTPKHLITATGQRVTLRCSPRSGDLSVYWYQQSLDQGLQFLIQYYNGEERAKGNILERFSAQQFPDLHSELNLSSLELGDSALYFCASSVAGETDYGYTFGSGTRLTVV.

The chain combines TRBV29-1 with TRBJ1-2; no clear D. CDR3 length: 14 residues. V lost 4 bases and J lost 0, with 12 bases in between. The V gene's germline CDR1 is SQVTM and CDR2 ANQGSEA. The CDR3 DNA sequence: TGCAGCGTTGCGCAGCAGGTGGCTAACTATGGCTACACCTTC. Amino acids: CSVAQQVANYGYTF.

This clone was counted once. The V gene is TRBV2, the J gene TRBJ1-4; the D gene is possibly TRBD1 (5 bases). The CDR3 contains 14 residues. The V end was cut by 3 bases, the J end by 5 bases, with 10 bases between. CDR1 is SNHLY, CDR2 FYNNEI, per germline. The CDR3 loop is CASSEGRLNEKLFF. CDR3 nucleotides: TGTGCCAGCAGTGAGGGGCGGCTAAATGAAAAACTGTTTTTT.

The V and J genes are TRBV27 and TRBJ1-2; maybe TRBD1 (6 bases). Germline CDR1 MNHEY, CDR2 SMNVEV (reference sequence). With 3 bases removed from V and 7 bases from J, the gap between germline ends came to 12 bases. This CDR3 spans 13 amino acids. Written as DNA, the CDR3 is TGTGCCAGCAGTTTGAGACAGGATCTTGGCTACACCTTC. Amino acid sequence: CASSLRQDLGYTF.

The chain has TRBV7-2 and TRBJ2-1; 10 nucleotides align to TRBD2. The CDR3 is made up of 17 amino acids. V shed 1 base and J 6 bases; nucleotides not matched to a gene: 9. Germline-derived CDR1 and CDR2 are SGHTA and FQGNSA. The CDR3, as DNA: TGTGCCAGCAGCTTAGTGGGGTCTAGCGGGAGTGTCAATGAGCAGTTCTTC. Protein sequence: CASSLVGSSGSVNEQFF.

J is TRBJ1-5 and V is TRBV19; 7 bases line up with TRBD1. V shed 5 bases, J shed 1 base, and the junction held 8 bases outside the gene matches. Germline V lookup: CDR1 LNHDA, CDR2 SQIVND (reference sequence). The CDR3 is 16 amino acids. CDR3 nucleotide sequence: TGTGCCAGTAGTTCAAGTACAGGGGCCAGCAATCAGCCCCAGCATTTT. This sequence encodes CASSSSTGASNQPQHF. The whole variable domain, filled in from reference TRBV19 and TRBJ1-5, reads DGGITQSPKYLFRKEGQNVTLSCEQNLNHDAMYWYRQDPGQGLRLIYYSQIVNDFQKGDIAEGYSVSREKKESFPLTVTSAQKNPTAFYLCASSSSTGASNQPQHFGDGTRLSIL.

CDR3 nucleotides: TGTGCCAGCAGCCAAGGAGGAGCGGGAGAGAGCTACGAGCAGTACTTC. It specifies CASSQGGAGESYEQYF. The rearrangement uses TRBV5-8 and TRBJ2-7; 8 bases map to TRBD2. CDR3 size: 16 residues. The germline gives CDR1 SGHTS, CDR2 YDEGEE. With V trimmed by 4 bases and J by 3 bases, 12 bases remained unmatched.

The gene calls are TRBV29-1 and TRBJ2-3, with D possibly TRBD2 on 5 matching bases. The length of the CDR3 is 13 residues. Deletions cut 8 bases from V and 0 bases from J, with 12 bases between. Germline V lookup: CDR1 SQVTM, CDR2 ANQGSEA. CDR3: CSTRTSSTDTQYF. CDR3 DNA: TGCAGCACCAGGACTTCTAGCACAGATACGCAGTATTTT.